The 23 T cell receptor beta chains listed next were all sequenced from one sample in a study of vaccination effects on CD4 cells after COVID-19. Sequenced by immunoSEQ multiplex PCR; TCRdb stores in-frame clones only, minus some. The data show 45,000 to 50,000 clones, with about three quarters seen just once and 12% held by the top ten. It was after roughly ten days of culture that CD4+ T cells were isolated. Their antigens are not known. The source was CD4+ T cells from PBMCs cultured without peptide, collected before COVID-19 vaccination. The receptors stem from a human donor who had a prior SARS-CoV-2 infection.

The chain has TRBV15 and TRBJ2-1, with TRBD1 as a possible D gene (6 bases). Germline assignment: CDR1 LNHNV and CDR2 YYDKDF (reference sequence). This CDR3 is built from 15 residues. Deletions cut 5 bases from V and 6 bases from J, with 17 bases between. In DNA form, the CDR3 reads TGTGCCACCAGCCCTGCTCCGGGACATCGCAATGAGCAGTTCTTC. Protein product: CATSPAPGHRNEQFF.

This clone was picked up one time. The chain links TRBV7-3 to TRBJ2-3, with 8 nucleotides matching TRBD2. Germline assignment: CDR1 SGHTA and CDR2 FQGTGA. Trimming at V came to 5 bases and at J to 3 bases, leaving 7 bases not matched to a gene. This CDR3 region has 15 residues. CDR3: CASSPGGVSTDTQYF. The CDR3 DNA reads as TGTGCCAGCAGCCCCGGGGGGGTGTCGACAGATACGCAGTATTTT. The full variable domain, with the rest looked up from reference TRBV7-3 and TRBJ2-3, is GAGVSQTPSNKVTEKGKYVELRCDPISGHTALYWYRQSLGQGPEFLIYFQGTGAADDSGLPNDRFFAVRPEGSVSTLKIQRTERGDSAVYLCASSPGGVSTDTQYFGPGTRLTVL.

This chain connects TRBV4-3 to TRBJ2-3; 9 nucleotides match TRBD1. V shed 4 bases, J shed 5 bases, and the junction held 10 bases outside the gene matches. Germline CDR1 is LGHNA and CDR2 is YSLEER. The CDR3 consists of 16 residues. The CDR3 loop reads CASSPRTGEAVDTQYF. The CDR3 nucleotides are TGCGCCAGCAGCCCCCGGACAGGGGAAGCGGTAGATACGCAGTATTTT.

V is TRBV4-2 and J is TRBJ2-3; D is unresolved. The V end lost 4 bases, the J end lost 4 bases, and 15 bases lay between the germline ends. Germline V gene data show CDR1 as LGHNA and CDR2 as YNFKEQ. The CDR3 length is 15 residues. The CDR3 DNA is TGTGCCAGCAGCCCCGAGGTCGGCCGGCCAGATACGCAGTATTTT. Protein sequence: CASSPEVGRPDTQYF.

This clone is termed medium-sized. The chain recombines TRBV7-6 with TRBJ2-1; D remains unclear. V was trimmed by 4 bases and J by 0 bases, leaving 10 bases between them. The CDR3 runs 15 residues. The germline gives CDR1 SGHVS, CDR2 FNYEAQ. The CDR3 DNA sequence: TGTGCCAGCAGCTCGCAGGTAAACTCCTACAATGAGCAGTTCTTC. It encodes CASSSQVNSYNEQFF.

This sequence joins TRBV7-9 and TRBJ2-2; D is unclear. Germline CDR1 SEHNR, CDR2 FQNEAQ (reference sequence). The CDR3 loop spans 13 amino acids. V was pared by 1 base and J by 5 bases, with 5 bases between. CDR3 sequence reads: CASSLVQTGELFF. The CDR3 coding sequence is TGTGCCAGCAGCTTAGTTCAGACCGGGGAGCTGTTTTTT.

This chain uses TRBV6-5 with TRBJ1-1; 9 bases fit TRBD1. The CDR3 length is 15 residues. Trimming cost V 6 bases and J 1 base; bases outside gene matches: 6. The germline V gene encodes CDR1 MNHEY and CDR2 SVGAGI. The CDR3 DNA follows: TGTGCCAGCAGAGTGGGACAGGGTGGGAACACTGAAGCTTTCTTT. It translates to CASRVGQGGNTEAFF.

This clone is a singleton in its sample. The CDR3 protein is CASSPTADRGQFF. The CDR3 DNA reads TGTGCCAGCAGCCCCACCGCGGACAGGGGACAGTTCTTC. The chain recombines TRBV7-8 with TRBJ2-1; 9 positions match TRBD1. CDR1 is SGHVS, CDR2 FQNEAQ, per germline. There are 13 residues in the CDR3. V shed 5 bases and J 13 bases; nucleotides not matched to a gene: 9.

The J gene is TRBJ1-4, the V gene TRBV19; TRBD1 might be the D (5 bases). This CDR3 has 13 residues. Between the trimmed V and J ends, which lost 9 bases and 3 bases, there was a span of 11 bases. Germline CDR1 LNHDA, CDR2 SQIVND (reference sequence). The CDR3 reads CASQGSANEKLFF. The CDR3, as DNA: TGTGCCAGCCAGGGTTCGGCTAATGAAAAACTGTTTTTT. Based on the CDR3 plus reference TRBV19 and TRBJ1-4, the full variable domain is DGGITQSPKYLFRKEGQNVTLSCEQNLNHDAMYWYRQDPGQGLRLIYYSQIVNDFQKGDIAEGYSVSREKKESFPLTVTSAQKNPTAFYLCASQGSANEKLFFGSGTQLSVL.

The chain has TRBV19 and TRBJ1-4, with D unresolved. CDR1 and CDR2 from the germline V gene are LNHDA and SQIVND (reference sequence). V shed 5 bases and J shed 7 bases, with 14 bases lying between them. The CDR3 has 14 residues. The CDR3 sequence is CASSSGASGEKLFF. In DNA form, the CDR3 reads TGTGCCAGTAGTTCCGGAGCGTCAGGTGAAAAACTGTTTTTT.

This clone was picked up a small number of times. The chain employs TRBV4-2 and TRBJ1-1; 9 bases line up with TRBD1. V lost 0 bases to trimming and J lost 0 bases; unmatched junction nucleotides: 5. Germline CDR1 and CDR2: LGHNA and YNFKEQ. This CDR3 has 17 amino acids. The CDR3 DNA is TGTGCCAGCAGCCAAGATCTGGGACAGGGCTTGAACACTGAAGCTTTCTTT. This encodes CASSQDLGQGLNTEAFF.

The chain couples TRBV18 to TRBJ1-2, with unresolved D. Looked up from germline, CDR1 is KGHSH and CDR2 is LQKENI. This CDR3 region has 15 residues. The V and J ends lost 2 bases and 3 bases respectively, with 13 bases between them. The CDR3 loop is CASSPSVGVHYGYTF. The DNA of the CDR3 is TGTGCCAGCTCACCATCGGTTGGGGTTCACTATGGCTACACCTTC.

This rearrangement joins TRBV11-2 to TRBJ1-2, with 8 bases that match TRBD1. Germline trimming cut 4 bases from V and 3 bases from J; bases unmatched to any gene: 10. The CDR3 is 16 amino acids. The germline CDR1 and CDR2 sequences are SGHAT and FQNNGV. The CDR3 loop is CASSSLDRAAYYGYTF. CDR3 in DNA: TGTGCCAGCAGCTCTCTGGACAGGGCAGCCTACTATGGCTACACCTTC. The whole variable domain, remainder taken from reference TRBV11-2 and TRBJ1-2, is EAGVAQSPRYKIIEKRQSVAFWCNPISGHATLYWYQQILGQGPKLLIQFQNNGVVDDSQLPKDRFSAERLKGVDSTLKIQPAKLEDSAVYLCASSSLDRAAYYGYTFGSGTRLTVV.

The rearrangement links TRBV2 to TRBJ1-6; maybe TRBD1 (5 bases). From germline, CDR1 is SNHLY and CDR2 FYNNEI. Trimming shortened V by 10 bases and J by 8 bases, and 18 bases separated the two germline ends. CDR3 size: 14 residues. The CDR3 DNA reads TGTGCCATACCCGGGACGGGGCGAGATTCACCCCTCCACTTT. Its translation: CAIPGTGRDSPLHF. The full variable domain, in which reference TRBV2 and TRBJ1-6 provide the parts outside the CDR3, is EPEVTQTPSHQVTQMGQEVILRCVPISNHLYFYWYRQILGQKVEFLVSFYNNEISEKSEIFDDQFSVERPDGSNFTLKIRSTKLEDSAMYFCAIPGTGRDSPLHFGNGTRLTVT.

In its sample, this clone was seen a few times. The rearrangement joins TRBV6-2 or TRBV6-3 to TRBJ1-5; D is ambiguous. V lost 5 bases, J lost 4 bases, and 18 bases lay in between. The CDR3 runs 16 residues. Germline CDR1 MNHEY, CDR2 SVGEGT. The CDR3 here is CASSKSSGAQNQPQHF. CDR3 DNA sequence: TGTGCCAGCAGTAAAAGCTCAGGTGCCCAAAATCAGCCCCAGCATTTT.

This sequence joins TRBV5-6 and TRBJ1-2, with D possibly matching TRBD1 (6 bases). CDR1 is SGHDT, CDR2 YYEEEE, per germline. The CDR3 has 14 amino acids. V lost 2 bases and J lost 0, with 8 bases in between. The CDR3 DNA is TGTGCCAGCAGCTTAGGACAGCCTAACTATGGCTACACCTTC. This gives the protein CASSLGQPNYGYTF.

This clone was seen a handful of times. The chain combines TRBV5-8 with TRBJ2-1; a weak D match, TRBD2 (6 bases). Per germline, CDR1 SGHTS and CDR2 YDEGEE. V was clipped by 2 bases and J by 6 bases, with 15 bases between them. The CDR3 runs 15 residues. CDR3 nucleotide sequence: TGTGCCAGCAGCTTAGGGTTAGCGGCAAGCAATGAGCAGTTCTTC. The encoded protein is CASSLGLAASNEQFF. The variable domain in full, with the rest retrieved from reference TRBV5-8 and TRBJ2-1, is EAGVTQSPTHLIKTRGQQATLRCSPISGHTSVYWYQQALGLGLQFLLWYDEGEERNRGNFPPRFSGRQFPNYSSELNVNALELEDSALYLCASSLGLAASNEQFFGPGTRLTVL.

The V call is TRBV9, the J call TRBJ1-1, with 8 bases fitting TRBD1. The germline V gene has CDR1 SGDLS and CDR2 YYNGEE. V lost 4 bases to trimming and J lost 3 bases; unmatched junction nucleotides: 8. CDR3 length: 15 residues. The CDR3 region is CASSRTTGGDTEAFF. The DNA of the CDR3 is TGTGCCAGCAGCCGAACAACAGGGGGGGACACTGAAGCTTTCTTT.

The chain has TRBV2 and TRBJ1-2; 8 bases map to TRBD1. The CDR3 extends over 13 amino acids. Germline V gene sequence: CDR1 SNHLY, CDR2 FYNNEI. V gave up 6 bases and J gave up 2 bases; unmatched junction bases: 2. Written as DNA, the CDR3 is TGTGCCAGCAGCGGGGACAGGAACTATGGCTACACCTTC. Translated, it gives CASSGDRNYGYTF.

This clone was found a few times. The CDR3 sequence is CASSLSGDQPQHF. The DNA of the CDR3 is TGTGCCAGCAGTTTGTCAGGGGATCAGCCCCAGCATTTT. The V call is TRBV12-3 or TRBV12-4, the J call TRBJ1-5; D might be TRBD1 (6 bases). Trimming removed 3 bases at V and 5 bases at J, with 8 bases between. The CDR3 length is 13 residues.

The CDR3 spells CASSFRRNTEAFF. Here the CDR3 DNA reads TGTGCCAGCAGTTTCAGGAGAAACACTGAAGCTTTCTTT. V is TRBV27 and J is TRBJ1-1; no clear D. V was clipped by 3 bases and J by 2 bases, with 7 bases between them. Per the germline V gene, CDR1 is MNHEY and CDR2 is SMNVEV (reference sequence). CDR3 length: 13 amino acids.

This chain links TRBV19 with TRBJ1-5; D perhaps matches TRBD1 (6 bases). Trimming took 7 bases from V and 3 from J, leaving 16 bases between them. This CDR3 has 15 amino acids. Germline lookup yields CDR1 LNHDA and CDR2 SQIVND (reference sequence). CDR3 coding DNA: TGTGCCAGTATTCGCGCGGGGACAACCAATCAGCCCCAGCATTTT. Protein sequence: CASIRAGTTNQPQHF. Supplemented by reference TRBV19 and TRBJ1-5, the full variable domain reads DGGITQSPKYLFRKEGQNVTLSCEQNLNHDAMYWYRQDPGQGLRLIYYSQIVNDFQKGDIAEGYSVSREKKESFPLTVTSAQKNPTAFYLCASIRAGTTNQPQHFGDGTRLSIL.

In nucleotides, the CDR3 is TGTGCCAGCAGCCAAGCCGGGACAGGCAATCAGCCCCAGCATTTT. It yields the protein CASSQAGTGNQPQHF. The chain is built from TRBV4-2 and TRBJ1-5; 7 nucleotides line up with TRBD1. The CDR3 has 15 amino acids. Germline assignment: CDR1 LGHNA and CDR2 YNFKEQ. V was pared by 1 base and J by 2 bases, with 2 bases of the junction left unmatched.